This T cell receptor beta chain originates from a study of OX40 agonist ivuxolimab in advanced cancers. Study-level information: Ivuxolimab, an agonistic anti-OX40 (CD134) antibody, was given to patients. Those treated in dose escalation had hepatocellular carcinoma, melanoma, renal cell cancer or head and neck cancer.

Regarding this clone: Its antigen is unknown.

Produced via immunoSEQ multiplex PCR; TCRdb's table is partial and in-frame only. The table has about 110,000 clones, 90% seen once; the top ten hold around 0.47%. The timepoints at which blood was sampled were baseline, cycle 4 day 1, and cycle 7 day 1. Study-wide results and limits: Clonal expansion was seen in CD4+ and CD8+ blood T cells by week 6 at 0.1 to 3.0 mg/kg.

This clonotype was obtained from an adult with an advanced solid tumor such as melanoma, head and neck, liver or kidney cancer. Material: CD4+ or CD8+ T cells sorted from blood, obtained in a trial of the OX40 agonist ivuxolimab.

The CDR3 is CASSYRGTGLNEQYF. DNA of the CDR3: TGTGCCAGCAGTTACCGCGGGACAGGGTTAAACGAGCAGTACTTC. The genes are TRBV6-5 and TRBJ2-7; 9 bases match TRBD1. The CDR3 covers 15 residues. Trimming at V came to 2 bases and at J to 5 bases, leaving 7 bases not matched to a gene. Germline CDR1 and CDR2: MNHEY and SVGAGI.